The 22 T cell receptor beta chains presented below share a single source sample, sequenced in a study of PD-1 blockade in classical Hodgkin lymphoma. Some clones are missing from TCRdb's copy, which holds only in-frame ones; the method was immunoSEQ multiplex PCR. The repertoire holds some 15,000 clones, with approximately 78% as singletons. Every patient was affected by relapse after autologous stem cell transplantation, while exposure to brentuximab vedotin was not uniform. The sample was peripheral blood mononuclear cells (PBMCs), taken before the second cycle of nivolumab. These receptors came from a human donor with classical Hodgkin lymphoma.

This rearrangement joins TRBV6-6 to TRBJ1-5; TRBD1 is a possible D gene (5 bases). Germline lookup yields CDR1 MNHNY and CDR2 SVGAGI (reference sequence). The CDR3 extends over 13 amino acids. Trimming stripped 5 bases from V and 5 bases from J, with 10 bases between. The CDR3 DNA reads as TGTGCCAGCAGTGCAACAGGAGATCAGCCCCAGCATTTT. It codes for CASSATGDQPQHF.

This clone is classed as medium-sized. The chain recombines TRBV7-8 with TRBJ2-5; D remains ambiguous. Per germline, CDR1 SGHVS and CDR2 FQNEAQ. This CDR3 has 17 residues. Trimming removed 5 bases at V and 5 bases at J, with 24 bases between. In DNA form, the CDR3 reads TGTGCCAGCAGCCCGCTAGGGTGGGGTAGATTGGTGGAGACCCAGTACTTC. This sequence encodes CASSPLGWGRLVETQYF.

This clone counts as medium-sized. The chain is built from TRBV7-3 and TRBJ2-1; 14 positions match TRBD2. The CDR3 length is 16 residues. Looked up from germline, CDR1 is SGHTA and CDR2 is FQGTGA. The junction had 1 base not matched to a gene; V was cut back by 3 bases and J by 3 bases. The CDR3 reads CASSFGTSGGYNEQFF. In DNA form, the CDR3 reads TGTGCCAGCAGCTTTGGGACTAGCGGGGGCTACAATGAGCAGTTCTTC.

The chain recombines TRBV5-5 with TRBJ1-4, with 7 nucleotides matching TRBD1. V lost 2 bases, J lost 7 bases, and 8 bases stayed unmatched. Germline CDR1 SGHKS, CDR2 YYEKEE (reference sequence). The CDR3 is 15 amino acids. CDR3 sequence: CASSFRQGLSEKLFF. The CDR3, as DNA: TGTGCCAGCAGCTTTCGACAGGGCCTTTCTGAAAAACTGTTTTTT.

CDR3 protein: CASSPRDRTGAFF. CDR3 DNA sequence: TGTGCCAGCTCACCACGGGACAGGACGGGCGCTTTCTTT. V gene TRBV18 combines with J gene TRBJ1-1; TRBD1 matches 8 bases. The CDR3 loop spans 13 amino acids. J gave up 11 bases and V 1 base, and 6 bases lay outside the gene matches. Germline lookup yields CDR1 KGHSH and CDR2 LQKENI. The full variable domain, completed using reference TRBV18 and TRBJ1-1, is NAGVMQNPRHLVRRRGQEARLRCSPMKGHSHVYWYRQLPEEGLKFMVYLQKENIIDESGMPKERFSAEFPKEGPSILRIQQVVRGDSAAYFCASSPRDRTGAFFGQGTRLTVV.

This clone came up once. This chain links TRBV18 with TRBJ2-3; 9 nucleotides align to TRBD1. CDR1 and CDR2 (germline): KGHSH, LQKENI. This CDR3 is built from 14 residues. Unmatched junction bases numbered 0, after V lost 4 bases and J lost 1 base. The CDR3 here is CASSRTGGTDTQYF. Here the CDR3 DNA reads TGTGCCAGCTCACGGACAGGGGGCACAGATACGCAGTATTTT.

This chain joins TRBV19 and TRBJ2-1; 7 nucleotides line up with TRBD2. From germline, CDR1 is LNHDA and CDR2 SQIVND (reference sequence). V lost 5 bases and J lost 4; bases outside the gene matches: 2. CDR3 length: 13 amino acids. The CDR3 region is CASSLGGYNEQFF. In DNA, the CDR3 is TGTGCCAGTAGTCTGGGGGGGTACAATGAGCAGTTCTTC.

The chain joins TRBV7-2 to TRBJ2-7; 7 nucleotides align to TRBD1. The CDR3 length is 15 residues. Germline assignment: CDR1 SGHTA and CDR2 FQGNSA. The junction had 3 bases not matched to a gene; V was cut back by 1 base and J by 0 bases. CDR3 sequence: CASSLDGTVSYEQYF. CDR3 DNA: TGTGCCAGCAGCTTAGATGGGACAGTCTCCTACGAGCAGTACTTC. Based on the CDR3 plus reference TRBV7-2 and TRBJ2-7, the full variable domain is GAGVSQSPSNKVTEKGKDVELRCDPISGHTALYWYRQSLGQGLEFLIYFQGNSAPDKSGLPSDRFSAERTGGSVSTLTIQRTQQEDSAVYLCASSLDGTVSYEQYFGPGTRLTVT.

The chain carries TRBV5-1 and TRBJ1-1; D unresolved. Germline V lookup: CDR1 SGHRS, CDR2 YFSETQ. The germline V and J ends were trimmed by 4 bases and 0 bases, with 4 bases remaining between them. The CDR3 extends over 12 amino acids. In nucleotides, the CDR3 is TGCGCCAGCAGCGGGTTGAACACTGAAGCTTTCTTT. Amino acids: CASSGLNTEAFF.

This chain joins TRBV28 and TRBJ1-5; D is possibly TRBD1 (6 bases). V gave up 2 bases and J gave up 7 bases, with 15 bases separating them. From germline, CDR1 is MDHEN and CDR2 SYDVKM. The CDR3 runs to 15 residues. The CDR3 region is CASSLGQGYRQPQHF. DNA of the CDR3: TGTGCCAGCAGTTTAGGGCAGGGGTACAGGCAGCCCCAGCATTTT.

The gene calls are TRBV4-3 and TRBJ1-2; TRBD1 matches 7 bases. The V gene end was trimmed by 1 base and the J gene end by 8 bases; junction bases not matched to a gene: 7. The CDR3 has 14 amino acids. Germline values: CDR1 LGHNA, CDR2 YSLEER. CDR3 sequence: CASSQVEGARGYTF. The CDR3 region has the DNA TGCGCCAGCAGCCAAGTAGAGGGGGCGAGGGGCTACACCTTC.

The J gene is TRBJ1-5, the V gene TRBV19; D perhaps matches TRBD1 (6 bases). With 5 bases removed from V and 7 bases from J, the gap between germline ends came to 21 bases. The germline V gene encodes CDR1 LNHDA and CDR2 SQIVND (reference sequence). There are 16 residues in the CDR3. The CDR3 reads CASSGRDTTLGQPQHF. In DNA form, the CDR3 reads TGTGCCAGTAGTGGGCGGGACACCACCCTGGGACAGCCCCAGCATTTT.

This sequence joins TRBV11-3 and TRBJ2-7; weak D call: TRBD1 (6 bases). Trimming left V 6 bases short and J 3 bases short, with 12 bases between. Germline V gene data show CDR1 as SGHNT and CDR2 as YENEEA. The CDR3 length is 13 residues. The chain's CDR3 is CASSPGQSYEQYF. CDR3 DNA sequence: TGTGCCAGCAGTCCCGGACAGAGCTACGAGCAGTACTTC.

In this sample, this clone turned up a few times. This chain joins TRBV7-8 and TRBJ1-1; the D is unclear. V lost 6 bases to trimming and J lost 2 bases, with 16 bases between them. Germline loops: CDR1 SGHVS, CDR2 FQNEAQ. The CDR3 covers 15 residues. CDR3 bases: TGTGCCAGCAGGAAACCGCGGGGAAGTAACACTGAAGCTTTCTTT. This sequence encodes CASRKPRGSNTEAFF.

This chain connects TRBV5-1 to TRBJ1-1, with TRBD1 matching 10 bases. From germline, CDR1 is SGHRS and CDR2 YFSETQ. With 4 bases clipped from V and 4 bases from J, the junction kept 7 bases outside the gene matches. The CDR3 is 15 amino acids. The CDR3 DNA reads as TGCGCCAGCAGCAGGGGACAGGGGAAGATCACTGAAGCTTTCTTT. Protein: CASSRGQGKITEAFF.

This clone was detected only once. V and J are TRBV5-1 and TRBJ2-1; D perhaps matches TRBD2 (6 bases). This CDR3 has 14 residues. Trimming pared 4 bases from V and 6 bases from J, leaving 14 bases between. Germline V gives CDR1 SGHRS, CDR2 YFSETQ. This chain's CDR3 is CASSLDWGGNEQFF. CDR3 in DNA: TGCGCCAGCAGCCTAGATTGGGGAGGCAATGAGCAGTTCTTC.

There are a few counts of this clone. The genes are TRBV5-4 and TRBJ1-1; perhaps TRBD1 as D (5 bases). With 4 bases removed from V and 1 base from J, the gap between germline ends came to 8 bases. The germline gives CDR1 SGHNT, CDR2 YYREEE (reference sequence). The CDR3 has 13 amino acids. CDR3 protein: CASSLTENTEAFF. CDR3 coding DNA: TGTGCCAGCAGCCTGACAGAGAACACTGAAGCTTTCTTT.

This chain uses TRBV10-3 with TRBJ2-3; the D gene is possibly TRBD1 (5 bases). Between the trimmed V and J ends, which lost 7 bases and 2 bases, there was a span of 7 bases. This CDR3 spans 12 amino acids. The V gene's germline CDR1 is ENHRY and CDR2 SYGVKD. Written as DNA, the CDR3 is TGTGCCATCATGGGGCCCACAGATACGCAGTATTTT. Its protein is CAIMGPTDTQYF.

The V and J genes are TRBV7-8 and TRBJ2-3; weak D call: TRBD2 (5 bases). Trimming took off 1 base at V and 0 bases at J, with 17 bases between the two ends. The CDR3 spans 18 residues. Germline values: CDR1 SGHVS, CDR2 FQNEAQ. The CDR3 loop is CASSLGFLVALSTDTQYF. DNA of the CDR3: TGTGCCAGCAGCTTAGGTTTTTTGGTAGCGTTAAGCACAGATACGCAGTATTTT.

This clone turned up a few times. The chain recombines TRBV11-2 with TRBJ2-7; the D gene is possibly TRBD1 (5 bases). V was shortened by 6 bases and J by 3 bases, with 6 bases between the two germline ends. CDR3 length equals 11 residues. Germline V gene lookup returns CDR1 SGHAT and CDR2 FQNNGV. CDR3 loop: CASRRGYEQYF. For the CDR3, the DNA is TGTGCCAGCAGAAGGGGCTACGAGCAGTACTTC.

A few counts support this clone. This chain links TRBV2 with TRBJ1-5, with 7 positions matching TRBD1. This CDR3 has 16 amino acids. Germline CDR1 is SNHLY and CDR2 is FYNNEI. The V segment lost 5 bases and the J segment 2 bases; nucleotides outside the gene matches: 9. The CDR3 region is CASSRPKGTGNQPQHF. The CDR3 DNA is TGTGCCAGCAGTAGACCCAAAGGGACAGGCAATCAGCCCCAGCATTTT. The full variable domain, completed using reference TRBV2 and TRBJ1-5, is EPEVTQTPSHQVTQMGQEVILRCVPISNHLYFYWYRQILGQKVEFLVSFYNNEISEKSEIFDDQFSVERPDGSNFTLKIRSTKLEDSAMYFCASSRPKGTGNQPQHFGDGTRLSIL.

The rearrangement uses TRBV2 and TRBJ1-3; D is possibly TRBD1 (6 bases). V was clipped by 7 bases and J by 4 bases, with 11 bases between them. There are 13 residues in the CDR3. Germline V gene data show CDR1 as SNHLY and CDR2 as FYNNEI. The CDR3 loop is CASTRDIGNTIYF. CDR3 nucleotides: TGTGCCAGCACTCGGGACATCGGAAACACCATATATTTT.